These 14 T cell receptor beta chains were sequenced from one sample in a study of control samples from healthy donors and cancer patients. This table comes from immunoSEQ multiplex PCR, and its TCRdb copy is limited to in-frame clones, with some not included. The sample shows about 130,000 clones, about 93% of them seen only once. What was sequenced was blood. These receptor sequences come from a man between 35 and 55 years old in good health.

This clone was detected only once. The chain recombines TRBV3-1 (or the pseudogene TRBV3-2) with TRBJ2-1, with D uncertain. V was pared by 6 bases and J by 3 bases, with 6 bases between. This CDR3 has 12 amino acids. Germline lookup yields CDR1 LGHDT and CDR2 YNNKEL (reference sequence). Here the CDR3 reads CASSPYYNEQFF. In nucleotides, the CDR3 is TGTGCCAGCAGTCCGTACTACAATGAGCAGTTCTTC.

This sequence joins TRBV7-3 and TRBJ2-3; D assignment may be TRBD1 or TRBD2 (5 bases each). Germline values: CDR1 SGHTA, CDR2 FQGTGA. The CDR3 contains 14 residues. With 4 bases removed from V and 1 base from J, the gap between germline ends came to 9 bases. The CDR3 here is CASSSWDGTDTQYF. In DNA, the CDR3 is TGTGCCAGCAGCTCCTGGGACGGCACAGATACGCAGTATTTT.

This chain connects TRBV5-1 to TRBJ2-3; D unresolved. In germline, CDR1 is SGHRS, CDR2 YFSETQ. V gave up 4 bases and J gave up 4 bases, with 16 bases separating them. CDR3 length: 15 residues. Here the CDR3 DNA reads TGCGCCAGCAGCAAGCTAGACCCACCCGCAGATACGCAGTATTTT. This codes for CASSKLDPPADTQYF.

The chain carries TRBV5-1 and TRBJ2-1, with TRBD1 matching 7 bases. V trimming: 3 bases; J trimming: 9 bases; junction bases outside the gene matches: 9. The CDR3 consists of 14 residues. In germline, CDR1 is SGHRS, CDR2 YFSETQ. CDR3 loop: CASSSTGAGSEQFF. CDR3 DNA sequence: TGCGCCAGCAGCTCCACAGGGGCTGGGAGTGAGCAGTTCTTC.

V usage is TRBV4-1 and J usage is TRBJ1-2, with a tentative D call TRBD1 (5 bases). Trimming took off 3 bases at V and 2 bases at J, with 10 bases between the two ends. The CDR3 loop spans 14 amino acids. Germline CDR1 and CDR2: MGHRA and YSYEKL. The CDR3 is CASSQEGRNYGYTF. For the CDR3, the DNA is TGCGCCAGCAGCCAGGAGGGACGGAACTATGGCTACACCTTC.

This chain connects TRBV11-2 to TRBJ2-1; D is unclear. V was clipped by 5 bases and J by 10 bases, with 15 bases between them. Germline V lookup: CDR1 SGHAT, CDR2 FQNNGV. The CDR3 loop spans 13 amino acids. For the CDR3, the DNA is TGTGCCAGCAGCGCGTCCCTCGGTGGGGAGCAGTTCTTC. Encoded protein: CASSASLGGEQFF.

The rearrangement joins TRBV2 to TRBJ2-1; 8 positions match TRBD2. This CDR3 has 17 amino acids. Trimming at V came to 6 bases and at J to 6 bases, leaving 16 bases not matched to a gene. Germline CDR1 and CDR2: SNHLY and FYNNEI. CDR3: CASSPPWIGGGFNEQFF. The DNA for the CDR3 is TGTGCCAGCAGCCCTCCTTGGATCGGGGGGGGGTTCAATGAGCAGTTCTTC.

This chain uses TRBV9 with TRBJ2-5; D tentatively reads TRBD1 or TRBD2 (5 bases each). Germline CDR1 is SGDLS and CDR2 is YYNGEE. V was cut by 2 bases and J by 4 bases, with 15 bases left in between. The CDR3 consists of 15 residues. The CDR3 here is CASSVAGALRETQYF. As DNA, the CDR3 is TGTGCCAGCAGCGTCGCCGGGGCGTTAAGAGAGACCCAGTACTTC.

This clone was counted once. J is TRBJ2-3 and V is TRBV7-9; TRBD2 is a possible D gene (7 bases). Germline CDR1 is SEHNR and CDR2 is FQNEAQ (reference sequence). The CDR3 contains 16 residues. The V end was cut by 6 bases, the J end by 1 base, with 17 bases between. CDR3 amino acids: CASSPGGPSGTDTQYF. The CDR3 DNA reads TGTGCCAGCAGTCCCGGGGGGCCTTCTGGCACAGATACGCAGTATTTT.

The chain combines TRBV6-5 with TRBJ2-3; D is unresolved. The germline CDR1 and CDR2 sequences are MNHEY and SVGAGI. This CDR3 is built from 14 residues. V was pared by 6 bases and J by 6 bases, with 16 bases between. DNA for the CDR3: TGTGCCAGCAGGCAGACTGGACGTCGCGATACGCAGTATTTT. Protein product: CASRQTGRRDTQYF.

The chain is built from TRBV24-1 and TRBJ1-5; D might be TRBD1 (5 bases). The CDR3 consists of 14 residues. Germline V gene data show CDR1 as KGHDR and CDR2 as SFDVKD. V was shortened by 7 bases and J by 4 bases, with 13 bases between the two germline ends. CDR3 protein: CATRGTGKNQPQHF. DNA for the CDR3: TGTGCCACCAGGGGGACCGGGAAGAATCAGCCCCAGCATTTT.

This rearrangement joins TRBV9 to TRBJ2-3, with 11 bases identical to TRBD2. Germline trimming cut 3 bases from V and 1 base from J; bases unmatched to any gene: 4. The CDR3 contains 16 residues. Germline CDR1 and CDR2: SGDLS and YYNGEE. The CDR3, as DNA: TGTGCCAGCAGCGCGGATAGCGGGGGGGGCACAGATACGCAGTATTTT. Its protein is CASSADSGGGTDTQYF.

The chain employs TRBV4-2 and TRBJ2-1, with D unresolved. This CDR3 is 15 amino acids long. Trimming removed 2 bases at V and 4 bases at J, with 12 bases between. The V gene's germline CDR1 is LGHNA and CDR2 YNFKEQ. The CDR3 nucleotides are TGTGCCAGCAGCCAACCCAAGGGTGGTTACAATGAGCAGTTCTTC. Encoded protein: CASSQPKGGYNEQFF.

This clone appeared a few times. This sequence joins TRBV2 and TRBJ2-6; TRBD2 is a possible D gene (6 bases). CDR3 length: 18 amino acids. The germline V and J ends were trimmed by 4 bases and 2 bases, with 18 bases remaining between them. Germline V gene data show CDR1 as SNHLY and CDR2 as FYNNEI. The CDR3 nucleotides are TGTGCCAGCAGTGCCCTCGGCGGGATGGAAGCTGGGGCCAACGTCCTGACTTTC. Its protein is CASSALGGMEAGANVLTF.